One sample yielded the 5 T cell receptor beta chains listed below, sequenced in a study of blood T cell repertoires in COVID-19. This table comes from immunoSEQ multiplex PCR, and its TCRdb copy is limited to in-frame clones, with some not included. The sample holds around 130,000 clones, approximately 85% seen once. Sequenced material: peripheral blood. The receptors shown here come from a man between 50 and 59 years old with acute or convalescent COVID-19.

The table lists this clone with a count of one. The chain joins TRBV20-1 to TRBJ1-6, with 10 bases fitting TRBD1. Germline values: CDR1 DFQATT, CDR2 SNEGSKA (reference sequence). After removal of 3 bases from V and 2 bases from J, the junction contained 16 bases not matched to a gene. CDR3 length: 20 amino acids. The CDR3 coding sequence is TGCAGTGCTAGTTCTCCCGAACCGACAGGGGGCAACGCCTATAATTCACCCCTCCACTTT. It is translated as CSASSPEPTGGNAYNSPLHF.

V gene TRBV4-1 combines with J gene TRBJ2-4, with unresolved D. Germline V gene data show CDR1 as MGHRA and CDR2 as YSYEKL. V lost 2 bases and J lost 2, with 10 bases in between. The CDR3 sequence is 15 residues long. This CDR3 is CASSQSRQTKNIQYF. CDR3 bases: TGCGCCAGCAGCCAATCGCGGCAGACCAAAAACATTCAGTACTTC.

The J gene is TRBJ2-2, the V gene TRBV2, with 8 bases that match TRBD2. Per germline, CDR1 SNHLY and CDR2 FYNNEI. J was trimmed by 4 bases and V by 8 bases; bases with no gene match: 6. This CDR3 spans 14 amino acids. CDR3 DNA sequence: TGTGCCAGCTGGCGGGAGGCAGGCACCGGGGAGCTGTTTTTT. Its protein product is CASWREAGTGELFF.

The V call is TRBV5-1, the J call TRBJ1-4, with D possibly being TRBD1 (5 bases). CDR3 length: 17 amino acids. With 5 bases removed from V and 5 bases from J, the gap between germline ends came to 22 bases. Germline V gene sequence: CDR1 SGHRS, CDR2 YFSETQ. The chain's CDR3 is CASRISGEYRRNEKLFF. CDR3 sequence (DNA): TGCGCCAGCAGAATCTCGGGGGAATACCGACGGAATGAAAAACTGTTTTTT.

The gene calls are TRBV30 and TRBJ1-5; no definite D call. Trimming removed 1 base from V and 1 base from J, with 8 bases in between. This CDR3 region has 14 residues. Germline V gives CDR1 GTSNPN, CDR2 SVGIG (reference sequence). This chain's CDR3 is CAWSGRGSNQPQHF. DNA of the CDR3: TGTGCCTGGAGTGGGCGCGGCAGCAATCAGCCCCAGCATTTT. Looking up the rest from reference TRBV30 and TRBJ1-5 gives the full variable domain: SQTIHQWPATLVQPVGSPLSLECTVEGTSNPNLYWYRQAAGRGLQLLFYSVGIGQISSEVPQNLSASRPQDRQFILSSKKLLLSDSGFYLCAWSGRGSNQPQHFGDGTRLSIL.